Listed here are 9 T cell receptor beta chains from one sample, sequenced in a study of naive and memory T cell subsets (dated by TCRdb to 2016 to 2017). The method behind the library was UMI-ligation and nested PCR. These reads were obtained on an Illumina MiSeq. The beta constant-region primer consisted of an equimolar mixture of two oligonucleotides that together covered TRBC1 and TRBC2. TCRdb ran its own pipeline on the public reads, namely fastp trimming at Q25 and MiXCR clone calling, and kept in-frame beta chains. Entries are consolidated by CDR3 protein sequence, retaining the most common genes and DNA. Within this sample are 84,000 or so distinct CDR3 sequences, with 6% to 7.5% of them counted one time only. The top ten clonotypes cover roughly 1.6% of the sample. The sample consisted of central memory CD4+ T cells from blood. This specimen's cell subset or site label, interpreted: central memory, CD45RA- CD27+. These receptors were taken from a human donor in good health.

In its sample, this clonotype was seen many times. The chain employs TRBV24-1 and TRBJ1-1, with D hard to call. V was shortened by 9 bases and J by 4 bases, with 26 bases between the two germline ends. CDR1 and CDR2 (germline): KGHDR, SFDVKD. The CDR3 extends over 17 amino acids. For the CDR3, the DNA is TGTGCCACCCCGTCGGAGAATGGCCGGGTGGAGGCCACTGAAGCTTTCTTT. Encoded protein: CATPSENGRVEATEAFF.

The genes are TRBV7-8 and TRBJ2-1; tentatively, D is TRBD2 (5 bases). CDR3 length: 13 amino acids. Between the trimmed V and J ends, which lost 6 bases and 5 bases, there was a span of 11 bases. The germline CDR1 and CDR2 sequences are SGHVS and FQNEAQ. The CDR3 bases are TGTGCCAGCAGGCCAGCGGTTCACAATGAGCAGTTCTTC. This translates into CASRPAVHNEQFF.

The J gene is TRBJ2-1, the V gene TRBV10-3; D unclear. The ends were cut back, 8 bases at V and 5 bases at J, with 13 bases in the middle. The CDR3 sequence is 13 residues long. Germline CDR1 ENHRY, CDR2 SYGVKD. The CDR3 sequence is CAISGLPDNEQFF. For the CDR3, the DNA is TGTGCCATCTCCGGGCTACCCGACAATGAGCAGTTCTTC.

This clonotype has a count of ten or more. The chain recombines TRBV7-3 with TRBJ1-1; D is unresolved. The germline V gene has CDR1 SGHTA and CDR2 FQGTGA. Deletions cut 5 bases from V and 1 base from J, with 17 bases between. This CDR3 spans 16 amino acids. CDR3 sequence (DNA): TGTGCCAGCAGCCGATTCAAGTCTCAGAAGAACACTGAAGCTTTCTTT. Its translation: CASSRFKSQKNTEAFF.

This chain uses TRBV7-2 with TRBJ2-3, with a weak D call TRBD2 (5 bases). V was shortened by 4 bases and J by 4 bases, with 15 bases between the two germline ends. The CDR3 spans 15 residues. Germline V gives CDR1 SGHTA, CDR2 FQGNSA. CDR3 DNA sequence: TGTGCCAGCAGCTCCGAGGGCCCGATCGCAGATACGCAGTATTTT. The encoded protein is CASSSEGPIADTQYF. Combining the CDR3 with reference TRBV7-2 and TRBJ2-3 gives the whole variable domain GAGVSQSPSNKVTEKGKDVELRCDPISGHTALYWYRQSLGQGLEFLIYFQGNSAPDKSGLPSDRFSAERTGGSVSTLTIQRTQQEDSAVYLCASSSEGPIADTQYFGPGTRLTVL.

This chain uses TRBV7-6 with TRBJ2-7; D is possibly TRBD2 (5 bases). With 1 base removed from V and 6 bases from J, the gap between germline ends came to 13 bases. There are 14 residues in the CDR3. Germline CDR1 and CDR2: SGHVS and FNYEAQ. CDR3 nucleotide sequence: TGTGCCAGCAGCTTAGAGGGCCAAAGCGGCGAGCAGTACTTC. It yields the protein CASSLEGQSGEQYF.

In this sample, this clonotype turned up a few times. The chain carries TRBV12-3 or TRBV12-4 and TRBJ1-1; 9 bases map to TRBD1. The V gene end was trimmed by 6 bases and the J gene end by 6 bases; junction bases not matched to a gene: 8. The CDR3 loop spans 14 amino acids. CDR3 residues: CASSATGGTAEAFF. DNA for the CDR3: TGTGCCAGCAGCGCTACAGGGGGCACGGCTGAAGCTTTCTTT.

Comment on this clonotype: A much larger clone lies a single base off, so this may be a read error. The genes are TRBV7-9 and TRBJ1-1; D is uncertain. There are 14 residues in the CDR3. The germline CDR1 and CDR2 sequences are SEHNR and FQNEAQ (reference sequence). The CDR3 coding sequence is TGTACCAGCAGCTTAAGGTCCATGAACACTGAAGCTTTCTTT. This translates into CTSSLRSMNTEAFF.

There are many counts of this clonotype. The CDR3 reads CASSRQAGNEKLFF. The CDR3 nucleotides are TGTGCCAGCAGCCGACAGGCTGGTAATGAAAAACTGTTTTTT. This chain joins TRBV9 and TRBJ1-4; D perhaps matches TRBD1 (6 bases). The CDR3 has 14 amino acids. Germline CDR1 SGDLS, CDR2 YYNGEE. The V gene lost 4 bases and the J gene lost 4 bases, with 11 bases spanning the gap.